The 18 T cell receptor beta chains presented below share a single source sample, sequenced in a study of blood T cell repertoires in COVID-19. The protocol was immunoSEQ multiplex PCR, while the TCRdb copy is restricted to in-frame clones and leaves out a portion. The data contain approximately 260,000 clones, around 82% of them singletons. The material sequenced was peripheral blood. All receptors derive from a woman older than 75 with active or convalescent COVID-19.

The chain couples TRBV7-8 to TRBJ2-1; possibly TRBD2 for D (6 bases). The CDR3 consists of 15 residues. Per germline, CDR1 SGHVS and CDR2 FQNEAQ. With 3 bases removed from V and 2 bases from J, the gap between germline ends came to 11 bases. DNA of the CDR3: TGTGCCAGCAGCTTTTTTCTAGCGCCCTACAATGAGCAGTTCTTC. Its translation is CASSFFLAPYNEQFF.

This chain links TRBV23-1 with TRBJ2-1, with 7 bases matching TRBD1. TRBV23-1 is flagged as an ORF with uncertain function. V was clipped by 9 bases and J by 10 bases; unmatched bases: 6. The CDR3 has 11 amino acids. This chain's CDR3 is CARQGIREQFF. CDR3 nucleotides: TGCGCCAGACAGGGGATCAGGGAGCAGTTCTTC.

This chain links TRBV6-5 with TRBJ2-1, with 12 bases identical to TRBD1. CDR3 size: 16 residues. Trimming removed 1 base from V and 6 bases from J; junction bases left unmatched: 4. Germline CDR1 and CDR2: MNHEY and SVGAGI. CDR3 region: CASSYFGTGGGNEQFF. The DNA of the CDR3 is TGTGCCAGCAGTTACTTCGGGACAGGGGGCGGCAATGAGCAGTTCTTC.

The chain recombines TRBV9 with TRBJ1-5; D is undetermined. This CDR3 is 17 amino acids long. V lost 0 bases and J lost 0, with 13 bases in between. Germline CDR1 reads SGDLS; CDR2 reads YYNGEE. The CDR3 nucleotides read TGTGCCAGCAGCGTAGGCCCCGGGATCCATAGCAATCAGCCCCAGCATTTT. It codes for CASSVGPGIHSNQPQHF. The complete variable domain, with remaining parts taken from reference TRBV9 and TRBJ1-5, reads DSGVTQTPKHLITATGQRVTLRCSPRSGDLSVYWYQQSLDQGLQFLIQYYNGEERAKGNILERFSAQQFPDLHSELNLSSLELGDSALYFCASSVGPGIHSNQPQHFGDGTRLSIL.

V and J are TRBV3-1 (or the pseudogene TRBV3-2) and TRBJ1-3; 12 bases line up with TRBD1. After removal of 6 bases from V and 1 base from J, the junction contained 19 bases not matched to a gene. This CDR3 has 21 residues. Germline V gene lookup returns CDR1 LGHDT and CDR2 YNNKEL (reference sequence). The CDR3 DNA reads TGTGCCAGCAGTCAGGGGTCTCCGGGACAGGGGGCATTGTGGTCTGGAAACACCATATATTTT. The encoded protein is CASSQGSPGQGALWSGNTIYF.

The rearrangement uses TRBV19 and TRBJ2-5, with 11 bases identical to TRBD2. Germline assignment: CDR1 LNHDA and CDR2 SQIVND (reference sequence). The CDR3 spans 15 residues. V shed 7 bases and J 4 bases; nucleotides not matched to a gene: 8. CDR3 in amino acids: CASTPLAGDLETQYF. The DNA for the CDR3 is TGTGCCAGTACCCCACTAGCGGGGGACCTAGAGACCCAGTACTTC.

This chain uses TRBV7-6 with TRBJ1-3; 9 bases are shared with TRBD1. The germline V gene has CDR1 SGHVS and CDR2 FNYEAQ. The CDR3 has 19 amino acids. The trim removed 4 bases at V and 3 bases at J, leaving 16 bases unmatched. DNA for the CDR3: TGTGCCAGCAGCTACCTCCCGGGACAGGGACTAAAGTATGGAAACACCATATATTTT. This encodes CASSYLPGQGLKYGNTIYF.

This chain links TRBV28 with TRBJ1-5; unclear D gene. V shed 4 bases and J shed 4 bases, with 11 bases lying between them. The CDR3 length is 14 residues. The germline V gene encodes CDR1 MDHEN and CDR2 SYDVKM. The CDR3 spells CASSSPGENQPQHF. CDR3 nucleotides: TGTGCCAGCAGTTCCCCGGGAGAAAATCAGCCCCAGCATTTT.

The CDR3 DNA reads TGTGCCAGCAGTGAAACGGGGATCGGAAACACCATATATTTT. As protein: CASSETGIGNTIYF. This chain connects TRBV2 to TRBJ1-3; unclear D gene. The CDR3 runs 14 residues. Germline V lookup: CDR1 SNHLY, CDR2 FYNNEI. The V end lost 2 bases, the J end lost 4 bases, and 9 bases lay between the germline ends.

This clone was found a few times. The chain joins TRBV5-1 to TRBJ2-7; 7 bases are shared with TRBD2. Germline CDR1 and CDR2: SGHRS and YFSETQ. V shed 1 base, J shed 0 bases, and the junction held 4 bases outside the gene matches. The CDR3 extends over 15 amino acids. CDR3 sequence (DNA): TGCGCCAGCAGCTTGCAGGGCGGGGGCTCCTACGAGCAGTACTTC. Translation gives CASSLQGGGSYEQYF.

At least ten counts were recorded for this clone. V and J are TRBV27 and TRBJ2-1; 8 bases line up with TRBD2. Germline V gene lookup returns CDR1 MNHEY and CDR2 SMNVEV (reference sequence). The CDR3 contains 15 residues. The ends lost 5 bases at V and 1 base at J; junction bases unmatched: 4. The CDR3 DNA sequence: TGTGCCAGCAGTAACAGCGGGAGTTCCTACAATGAGCAGTTCTTC. This encodes CASSNSGSSYNEQFF.

Notes on this clone: Within the sample, other DNA sequences also encode this same CDR3. The gene calls are TRBV6-5 and TRBJ1-2, with D possibly being TRBD1 (5 bases). Trimming removed 5 bases from V and 2 bases from J, with 9 bases in between. The CDR3 extends over 13 amino acids. Germline CDR1 and CDR2: MNHEY and SVGAGI. CDR3 residues: CASSRQGNYGYTF. In nucleotides, the CDR3 is TGTGCCAGCAGTCGTCAGGGAAACTATGGCTACACCTTC.

The V call is TRBV29-1, the J call TRBJ1-3, with D tentatively TRBD1 (5 bases). The length of the CDR3 is 13 residues. Trimming shortened V by 5 bases and J by 0 bases, and 8 bases separated the two germline ends. Germline CDR1 reads SQVTM; CDR2 reads ANQGSEA. This CDR3 reads CSVTGSSGNTIYF. The CDR3 DNA reads as TGCAGCGTTACAGGTAGCTCTGGAAACACCATATATTTT.

V is TRBV9 and J is TRBJ1-2, with D hard to call. The CDR3 consists of 14 residues. In germline, CDR1 is SGDLS, CDR2 YYNGEE. The germline V and J ends were trimmed by 4 bases and 8 bases, with 18 bases remaining between them. The CDR3 loop is CASSSPPAGRGYTF. Here the CDR3 DNA reads TGTGCCAGCAGCTCACCACCGGCGGGTCGCGGCTACACCTTC. Full variable domain (missing parts from reference TRBV9 and TRBJ1-2): DSGVTQTPKHLITATGQRVTLRCSPRSGDLSVYWYQQSLDQGLQFLIQYYNGEERAKGNILERFSAQQFPDLHSELNLSSLELGDSALYFCASSSPPAGRGYTFGSGTRLTVV.

The genes are TRBV5-1 and TRBJ2-7; the match to TRBD1 covers 9 bases. CDR1 is SGHRS and CDR2 is YFSETQ in the germline V gene. V shed 1 base, J shed 6 bases, and the junction held 5 bases outside the gene matches. The CDR3 sequence is 14 residues long. CDR3 loop: CASSLSGQGTEQYF. For the CDR3, the DNA is TGCGCCAGCAGCTTGTCCGGACAGGGGACCGAGCAGTACTTC.

This clone was observed a single time. The V call is TRBV29-1, the J call TRBJ1-1; 7 nucleotides line up with TRBD1. V lost 3 bases and J lost 9; bases outside the gene matches: 13. Germline V gene data show CDR1 as SQVTM and CDR2 as ANQGSEA. The CDR3 covers 14 residues. The CDR3 reads CSVDGLQQGTQAFF. The CDR3 DNA is TGCAGCGTTGATGGGCTTCAACAGGGGACGCAAGCTTTCTTT.

The chain carries TRBV5-6 and TRBJ1-2, with TRBD1 as a possible D gene (5 bases). Germline V gene data show CDR1 as SGHDT and CDR2 as YYEEEE. The V end was cut by 4 bases, the J end by 6 bases, with 10 bases between. The CDR3 runs 12 residues. CDR3 residues: CASSPDTHGYTF. The CDR3 DNA sequence: TGTGCCAGCAGCCCGGACACACATGGCTACACCTTC.

The chain uses TRBV28 and TRBJ1-3; D possibly corresponds to TRBD1 (6 bases). This CDR3 is 18 amino acids long. V gave up 2 bases and J gave up 0 bases, with 17 bases separating them. Germline CDR1 MDHEN, CDR2 SYDVKM. CDR3 DNA: TGTGCCAGCAGTTTAGTATCGATCTGGACAGCCTCTGGAAACACCATATATTTT. Amino acids: CASSLVSIWTASGNTIYF.